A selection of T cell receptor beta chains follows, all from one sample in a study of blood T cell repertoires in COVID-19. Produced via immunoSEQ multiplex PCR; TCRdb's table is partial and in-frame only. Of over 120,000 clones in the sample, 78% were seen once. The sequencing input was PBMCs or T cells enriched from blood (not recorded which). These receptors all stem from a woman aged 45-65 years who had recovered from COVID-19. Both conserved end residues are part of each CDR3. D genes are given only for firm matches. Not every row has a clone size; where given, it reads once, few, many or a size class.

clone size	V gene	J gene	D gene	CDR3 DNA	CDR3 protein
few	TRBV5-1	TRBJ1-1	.	TGCGCCAGCAGCGTCGGGATTCTATACACTGAAGCTTTCTTT	CASSVGILYTEAFF
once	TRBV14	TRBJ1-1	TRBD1	TGTGCCAGCAGCCCTTTACGCGGACAGGGGAAGGATATTGAAGCTTTCTTT	CASSPLRGQGKDIEAFF
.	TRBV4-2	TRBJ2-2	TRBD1	TGTGCCAGCAGCCAAGAACGGGACAGGACGAACACCGGGGAGCTGTTTTTT	CASSQERDRTNTGELFF
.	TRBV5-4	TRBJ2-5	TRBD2	TGTGCCAGCAGACCTGGGGGGGGACAAGAGACCCAGTACTTC	CASRPGGGQETQYF
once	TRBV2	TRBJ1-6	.	TGTGCCAGCTCAGGGGCAGGGGATTCACCCCTCCACTTT	CASSGAGDSPLHF
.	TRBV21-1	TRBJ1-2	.	TGTGCCAGCAGCAGGCGAGGGGGCGCGGGGGGTACCGCTAACTATGGCTACACCTTC	CASSRRGGAGGTANYGYTF
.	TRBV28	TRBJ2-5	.	TGTGCCAGCACCTCTCGGGAGACCCAGTACTTC	CASTSRETQYF
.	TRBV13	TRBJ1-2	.	TGTGCCAGCAGCTTGGCGACAGGCCCCAACTATGGCTACACCTTC	CASSLATGPNYGYTF
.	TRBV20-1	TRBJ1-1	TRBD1	TGCAGTGCTAGTCCAGGGGGCCTCACTGAAGCTTTCTTT	CSASPGGLTEAFF
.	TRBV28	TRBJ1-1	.	TGTGCCAGCAGGACAGGTTACGAAACTGAAGCTTTCTTT	CASRTGYETEAFF
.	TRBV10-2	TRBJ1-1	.	TGCGCCAGCACATACCCTCGGGGGGCAGGGAACACTGAAGCTTTCTTT	CASTYPRGAGNTEAFF
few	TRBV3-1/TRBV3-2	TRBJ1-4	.	TGTGCCAGCAGCCCGAGGGGCGGCGGGGTAAATGAAAAACTGTTTTTT	CASSPRGGGVNEKLFF
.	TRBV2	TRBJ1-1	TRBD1	TGTGCCAGCAGTGAAAGGGGGCAGTCAAACACTGAAGCTTTCTTT	CASSERGQSNTEAFF
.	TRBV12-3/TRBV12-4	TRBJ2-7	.	TGTGCCAGCAGTTTAGTCCAGGGTCTGCAGTACTTC	CASSLVQGLQYF
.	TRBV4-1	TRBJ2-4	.	TGCGCCAGCAGCCAAGATTGGGCATACATTCAGTACTTC	CASSQDWAYIQYF
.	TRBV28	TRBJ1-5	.	TGTGCCAGCGGCCCCGGGGGGGATAGCAATCAGCCCCAGCATTTT	CASGPGGDSNQPQHF
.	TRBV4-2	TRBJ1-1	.	TGTGCCAGCAGCCAAGATCTCTCGGCAGGGTCGAACACTGAAGCTTTCTTT	CASSQDLSAGSNTEAFF
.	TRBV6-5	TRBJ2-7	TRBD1	TGTGCCAGCGCGATAGGACAGGGTTTATACGAGCAGTACTTC	CASAIGQGLYEQYF
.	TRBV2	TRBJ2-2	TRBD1	TGTGCCAGTGGACAGGAGAGCACCGGGGAGCTGTTTTTT	CASGQESTGELFF
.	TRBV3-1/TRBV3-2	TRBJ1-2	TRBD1	TGTGCCAGCAGCCCCAGGGGGGACTATGGCTACACCTTC	CASSPRGDYGYTF
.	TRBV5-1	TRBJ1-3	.	TGCGCCAGCAGCCTAGACGGCCTCTCTGGAAACACCATATATTTT	CASSLDGLSGNTIYF
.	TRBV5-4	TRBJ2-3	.	TGTGCCAGCAGCTTGGCCACAAACACAGATACGCAGTATTTT	CASSLATNTDTQYF
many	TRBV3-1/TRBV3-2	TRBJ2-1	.	TGTGCCAGCAGCCGTACAGGGCCCGCTGCCGATGAGCAGTTCTTC	CASSRTGPAADEQFF
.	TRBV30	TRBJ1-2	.	TGTGCCTGGAGTCCTCACAGGGACGGCTACACCTTC	CAWSPHRDGYTF